The table lists the clone carrying this T cell receptor (beta chain) with a few counts. The data are from a study of identical twins. One entry per CDR3 protein, called by TCRdb with MiXCR from the 5' RACE reads. The data hold about 1.7 million distinct CDR3 sequences, with under 35% observed a single time. The sequenced material came from cord blood. The TCR sequence derives from a newborn girl in good health.

The CDR3 nucleotides read TGCGCCAGCAGCTTGGACAGGGGGCATGGAAACACCATATATTTT. This gives the protein CASSLDRGHGNTIYF. The chain links TRBV5-1 to TRBJ1-3, with 9 bases that match TRBD1. Germline CDR1 is SGHRS and CDR2 is YFSETQ. This CDR3 spans 15 amino acids. J was trimmed by 3 bases and V by 0 bases; bases with no gene match: 1. The full variable domain, its missing parts supplied by reference TRBV5-1 and TRBJ1-3, is KAGVTQTPRYLIKTRGQQVTLSCSPISGHRSVSWYQQTPGQGLQFLFEYFSETQRNKGNFPGRFSGRQFSNSRSEMNVSTLELGDSALYLCASSLDRGHGNTIYFGEGSWLTVV.